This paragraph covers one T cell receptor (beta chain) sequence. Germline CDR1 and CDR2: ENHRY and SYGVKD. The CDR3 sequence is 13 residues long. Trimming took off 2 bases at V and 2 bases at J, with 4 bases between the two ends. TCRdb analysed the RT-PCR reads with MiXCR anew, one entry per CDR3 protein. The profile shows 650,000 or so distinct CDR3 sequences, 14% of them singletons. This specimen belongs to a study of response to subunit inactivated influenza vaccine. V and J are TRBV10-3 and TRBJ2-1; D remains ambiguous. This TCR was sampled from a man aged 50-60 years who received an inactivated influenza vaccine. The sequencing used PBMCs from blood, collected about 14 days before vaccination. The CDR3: CAISEGPYNEQFF. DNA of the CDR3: TGTGCCATCAGTGAGGGTCCCTACAATGAGCAGTTCTTC.